This is a list of T cell receptor beta chains from one sample in a study of blood T cell repertoires in COVID-19. Clones were sequenced by immunoSEQ multiplex PCR, and TCRdb holds only the in-frame ones, with some missing. The sample records about 270,000 clones, around 82% being singletons. Input material: peripheral blood. The receptors were sampled from a woman between 45 and 60 years old who had recovered from COVID-19. Both conserved end residues are part of each CDR3. The order of the fields is J gene, V gene, clone size, D gene, CDR3 DNA, CDR3 protein. The D gene is left open where the match is weak. Only part of the rows carry a size: once, few, many, or a class if the clone is expanded.

J: TRBJ1-2; V: TRBV5-6; size: -; D: TRBD1; DNA: TGTGCCAGCAGCCGGGACAGCTCGTATGGCTACACCTTC; CDR3: CASSRDSSYGYTF
J: TRBJ2-5; V: TRBV9; size: -; D: -; DNA: TGTGCCAGCAGCCATGGAGGGGTGGAGACCCAGTACTTC; CDR3: CASSHGGVETQYF
J: TRBJ1-2; V: TRBV2; size: -; D: -; DNA: TGTGCCAGCAGTCCGAGGGAAGACTATGGCTACACCTTC; CDR3: CASSPREDYGYTF
J: TRBJ1-5; V: TRBV6-5; size: -; D: TRBD1; DNA: TGTGCCAGCAGTTTGGGACAGATCAATCAGCCCCAGCATTTT; CDR3: CASSLGQINQPQHF
J: TRBJ1-1; V: TRBV12-3/TRBV12-4; size: -; D: TRBD1; DNA: TGTGCCAGCAGTTTAGTAGGGGGCTTAGGAGCTTTCTTT; CDR3: CASSLVGGLGAFF
J: TRBJ2-2; V: TRBV5-8; size: -; D: TRBD1; DNA: TGTGCCAGCAGCTTGACAGGGGGCTATACCGGGGAGCTGTTTTTT; CDR3: CASSLTGGYTGELFF
J: TRBJ2-1; V: TRBV6-6; size: -; D: -; DNA: TGTGCCAGCAGTTACTCTTACGGGGAATACAATGAGCAGTTCTTC; CDR3: CASSYSYGEYNEQFF
J: TRBJ2-3; V: TRBV19; size: -; D: TRBD1; DNA: TGTGCCAGTAGTAAGGGCCGTAGGACAGGGAGCCAAGATACGCAGTATTTT; CDR3: CASSKGRRTGSQDTQYF
J: TRBJ2-3; V: TRBV9; size: -; D: TRBD1; DNA: TGTGCCAGCAGCTTCAGGACAGGAGGTACCAGCACAGATACGCAGTATTTT; CDR3: CASSFRTGGTSTDTQYF
J: TRBJ2-7; V: TRBV19; size: once; D: -; DNA: TGTGCCAGTAGTATAATGGAGGGCTACGAGCAGTACTTC; CDR3: CASSIMEGYEQYF
J: TRBJ2-3; V: TRBV6-6; size: -; D: -; DNA: TGTGCCAGCAGACAGGCTAGCACAGATACGCAGTATTTT; CDR3: CASRQASTDTQYF
J: TRBJ2-2; V: TRBV24-1; size: -; D: -; DNA: TGTGCCACCAGTGATTCTCTGGCCCGAAAGGAGCTGTTTTTT; CDR3: CATSDSLARKELFF
J: TRBJ2-1; V: TRBV6-5; size: -; D: TRBD2; DNA: TGTGCCAGCAGTTTGGGTAGGAGCGGGAGGGCCCATGAGCAGTTCTTC; CDR3: CASSLGRSGRAHEQFF
J: TRBJ2-5; V: TRBV3-1/TRBV3-2; size: -; D: -; DNA: TGTGCCAGCAGCGAGGGTTGGGGGCGGGCGGAGACCCAGTACTTC; CDR3: CASSEGWGRAETQYF
J: TRBJ1-1; V: TRBV6-5; size: -; D: -; DNA: TGTGCCAGCAGTTACTCGAGGGAGATGCTGACTGAAGCTTTCTTT; CDR3: CASSYSREMLTEAFF
J: TRBJ1-1; V: TRBV18; size: -; D: -; DNA: TGTGCCAGCTCACCACCGGCCGGGGAATGGATTGAAGCTTTCTTT; CDR3: CASSPPAGEWIEAFF
J: TRBJ2-3; V: TRBV12-5; size: -; D: TRBD1; DNA: TGTGCTAGTGGGACAGGGTTGGCAGATACGCAGTATTTT; CDR3: CASGTGLADTQYF
J: TRBJ2-7; V: TRBV6-5; size: -; D: -; DNA: TGTGCCAGCAGTATAAACTACGAGCAGTACTTC; CDR3: CASSINYEQYF
J: TRBJ2-1; V: TRBV27; size: -; D: TRBD2; DNA: TGTGCCAGCAGTCCAACTAGCGCCGCGGGGAATGAGCAGTTCTTC; CDR3: CASSPTSAAGNEQFF
J: TRBJ1-3; V: TRBV7-9; size: -; D: TRBD1; DNA: TGTGCCAGCAGCGCATCCGGGACAGGTAGAAACACCATATATTTT; CDR3: CASSASGTGRNTIYF
J: TRBJ2-7; V: TRBV28; size: -; D: -; DNA: TGTGCCAGCAGTGAACAAAACTACGAGCAGTACTTC; CDR3: CASSEQNYEQYF
J: TRBJ2-2; V: TRBV5-1; size: -; D: -; DNA: TGCGCCAGCAGCTTGTGGACAAGAAACACCGGGGAGCTGTTTTTT; CDR3: CASSLWTRNTGELFF
J: TRBJ1-4; V: TRBV7-9; size: -; D: -; DNA: TGTGCCAGCACCCGGGGGGTCGCGACTAATGAAAAACTGTTTTTT; CDR3: CASTRGVATNEKLFF
J: TRBJ2-1; V: TRBV9; size: once; D: -; DNA: TGTGCCAGCAGCGTAGATAGCGGCCCCTACAATGAGCAGTTCTTC; CDR3: CASSVDSGPYNEQFF
J: TRBJ1-1; V: TRBV23-1; size: -; D: TRBD1; DNA: TGCGCCAGCAGTCAAGTCGACAGGGATTCCGAAGCTTTCTTT; CDR3: CASSQVDRDSEAFF
J: TRBJ2-7; V: TRBV12-3/TRBV12-4; size: -; D: -; DNA: TGTGCCAGCAACCCGACGGCTACGGGCGAGCAGTACTTC; CDR3: CASNPTATGEQYF
J: TRBJ2-1; V: TRBV24-1; size: -; D: TRBD2; DNA: TGTGCCACAAGAAGCGGGGTCTCCTACAATGAGCAGTTCTTC; CDR3: CATRSGVSYNEQFF
J: TRBJ2-7; V: TRBV10-3; size: -; D: TRBD1; DNA: TGTGCCATCAGGCAGGGTCCAGGGGGTACCTACGAGCAGTACTTC; CDR3: CAIRQGPGGTYEQYF
J: TRBJ2-3; V: TRBV3-1/TRBV3-2; size: -; D: TRBD2; DNA: TGTGCCAGCAGCCCCCAGCGGGGTGTTGCGAATACGCAGTATTTT; CDR3: CASSPQRGVANTQYF
J: TRBJ1-2; V: TRBV28; size: -; D: TRBD1; DNA: TGTGCCAGCAGTTCAGGGGGCCCCCCTTATGGCTACACCTTC; CDR3: CASSSGGPPYGYTF
J: TRBJ1-2; V: TRBV6-6; size: -; D: -; DNA: TGTGCCAGCAGTTACTCAACGCCGACAGAAAACTATGGCTACACCTTC; CDR3: CASSYSTPTENYGYTF
J: TRBJ1-1; V: TRBV5-1; size: -; D: TRBD1; DNA: TGCGCCAGCAGCTTGGATAGTTTCAGGGGGCCGTACACTGAAGCTTTCTTT; CDR3: CASSLDSFRGPYTEAFF
J: TRBJ1-2; V: TRBV4-3; size: -; D: TRBD1; DNA: TGCGCCAGCAGCCAACGGACCGGACAGGTCTCCTATGGCTACACCTTC; CDR3: CASSQRTGQVSYGYTF
J: TRBJ2-3; V: TRBV3-1/TRBV3-2; size: -; D: -; DNA: TGTGCCAGCAGCCAAGCAAAAGATACGCAGTATTTT; CDR3: CASSQAKDTQYF
J: TRBJ2-1; V: TRBV19; size: -; D: TRBD2; DNA: TGTGCCAGTAGTACGACCGGGACTAGCGGGAGAGGTGAGCAGTTCTTC; CDR3: CASSTTGTSGRGEQFF
J: TRBJ1-2; V: TRBV3-1/TRBV3-2; size: -; D: -; DNA: TGTGCCAGCAGCCAAGATCGGGGGAGAGGTGGCTACACCTTC; CDR3: CASSQDRGRGGYTF
J: TRBJ2-5; V: TRBV7-9; size: -; D: TRBD1; DNA: TGTGCCAGCAGCTTAGACAGGGGTCCAGGAGAGACCCAGTACTTC; CDR3: CASSLDRGPGETQYF
J: TRBJ2-4; V: TRBV30; size: few; D: -; DNA: TGTGCCTGGAGTGAATCCGGGACTCCTAACATTCAGTACTTC; CDR3: CAWSESGTPNIQYF
J: TRBJ2-7; V: TRBV10-3; size: few; D: -; DNA: TGTGCCATCAGTGAGAGCGACAGCCCCTACGAGCAGTACTTC; CDR3: CAISESDSPYEQYF
J: TRBJ2-7; V: TRBV6-5; size: -; D: -; DNA: TGTGCCAGCAGGGTCTCGATCCTCAGCTCCTACGAGCAGTACTTC; CDR3: CASRVSILSSYEQYF
J: TRBJ2-5; V: TRBV5-1; size: -; D: TRBD2; DNA: TGCGCCAGCAGCTTGGGCCAACTAGCGGGGGGGCAGGAGACCCAGTACTTC; CDR3: CASSLGQLAGGQETQYF
J: TRBJ2-3; V: TRBV23-1; size: -; D: TRBD1; DNA: TGCGCCAGACGGGACAGGGGCAGCACAGATACGCAGTATTTT; CDR3: CARRDRGSTDTQYF
J: TRBJ2-7; V: TRBV7-2; size: -; D: TRBD1; DNA: TGTGCCAGCAGCTCCCGAACGGGACAGTCCTACGAGCAGTACTTC; CDR3: CASSSRTGQSYEQYF
J: TRBJ1-5; V: TRBV19; size: -; D: -; DNA: TGTGCCAGTAGAAAAAACCAGGGGACCCAGCATTTT; CDR3: CASRKNQGTQHF
J: TRBJ1-5; V: TRBV19; size: -; D: -; DNA: TGTGCCAGTAGTCCCAACAGCGGGCCTGGCGGTCAGCCCCAGCATTTT; CDR3: CASSPNSGPGGQPQHF
J: TRBJ2-7; V: TRBV7-2; size: -; D: -; DNA: TGTGCCAGCAGCTTAGTGGCAACAGGGTCGGTCGAGCAGTACTTC; CDR3: CASSLVATGSVEQYF
J: TRBJ1-4; V: TRBV4-2; size: -; D: TRBD1; DNA: TGTGCCAGCAGCCAAGCTCTGGGACAGGGAACTAATGAAAAACTGTTTTTT; CDR3: CASSQALGQGTNEKLFF
J: TRBJ1-1; V: TRBV14; size: -; D: TRBD1; DNA: TGTGCCAGCAGTCCCGGACAGGAGTATGAAGCTTTCTTT; CDR3: CASSPGQEYEAFF
J: TRBJ1-6; V: TRBV18; size: -; D: -; DNA: TGTGCCAGCTCACCATCGGCCGGGGGGCCTCATAATTCACCCCTCCACTTT; CDR3: CASSPSAGGPHNSPLHF
J: TRBJ1-2; V: TRBV3-1/TRBV3-2; size: -; D: TRBD1; DNA: TGTGCCAGCAGGCCTCGGACAGGGGATGGCTACACCTTC; CDR3: CASRPRTGDGYTF
J: TRBJ1-6; V: TRBV5-1; size: -; D: TRBD1; DNA: TGCGCCAGCAGCTTACTGGGACAGGGGCCATCACCCCTCCACTTT; CDR3: CASSLLGQGPSPLHF
J: TRBJ2-1; V: TRBV5-1; size: -; D: -; DNA: TGCGCCAGCAGCTTGGCTGCGCAATTGAACAATGAGCAGTTCTTC; CDR3: CASSLAAQLNNEQFF
J: TRBJ1-2; V: TRBV4-2; size: -; D: TRBD1; DNA: TGTGCCAGCAGCCAAGGCCTTGCCGGGACAGAGATAAGCTATGGCTACACCTTC; CDR3: CASSQGLAGTEISYGYTF
J: TRBJ1-5; V: TRBV7-2; size: -; D: -; DNA: TGTGCCAGCAGCTCACCAGGGGAGAGTCAGCCCCAGCATTTT; CDR3: CASSSPGESQPQHF
J: TRBJ1-2; V: TRBV2; size: -; D: -; DNA: TGTGCCAGCAGTGAAAGAGGGGAGGGGCTCTATGGCTACACCTTC; CDR3: CASSERGEGLYGYTF
J: TRBJ2-2; V: TRBV2; size: -; D: TRBD2; DNA: TGTGCCAGCAGTGAGGTCGCGGGACTAGCGGGGGCAGTAGGTACCGGGGAGCTGTTTTTT; CDR3: CASSEVAGLAGAVGTGELFF
J: TRBJ2-1; V: TRBV18; size: -; D: TRBD2; DNA: TGTGCCAGCTCATCCAGCGATCTAGCGGGGGGCCGTGAGCAGTTCTTC; CDR3: CASSSSDLAGGREQFF
J: TRBJ1-2; V: TRBV5-6; size: -; D: TRBD1; DNA: TGTGCCAGCAGCTTAACCGGACAGGGGAGCTATGGCTACACCTTC; CDR3: CASSLTGQGSYGYTF
J: TRBJ2-7; V: TRBV6-5; size: -; D: -; DNA: TGTGCCAGCAGTACGGGGAGCGCCGAGCAGTACTTC; CDR3: CASSTGSAEQYF